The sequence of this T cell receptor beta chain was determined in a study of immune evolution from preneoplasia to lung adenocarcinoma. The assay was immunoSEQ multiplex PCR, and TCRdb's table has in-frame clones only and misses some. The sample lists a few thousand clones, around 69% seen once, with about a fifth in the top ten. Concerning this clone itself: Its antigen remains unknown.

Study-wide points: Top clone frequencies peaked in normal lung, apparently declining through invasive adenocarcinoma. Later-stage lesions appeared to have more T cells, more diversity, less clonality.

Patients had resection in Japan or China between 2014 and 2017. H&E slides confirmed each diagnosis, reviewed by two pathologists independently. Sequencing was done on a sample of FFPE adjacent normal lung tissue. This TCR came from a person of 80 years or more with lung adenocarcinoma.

This CDR3 reads CAWSRLGVRYGYTF. The DNA for the CDR3 is TGTGCCTGGAGTCGATTGGGGGTTAGGTATGGCTACACCTTC. V usage is TRBV30 and J usage is TRBJ1-2; D is possibly TRBD1 (5 bases). The length of the CDR3 is 14 residues. CDR1 is GTSNPN, CDR2 SVGIG, per germline (reference sequence). V was shortened by 2 bases and J by 5 bases, with 15 bases between the two germline ends.